The 8 T cell receptor beta chains reported below all come from one sample, sequenced in a study of blood T cell repertoires in COVID-19 (dated by TCRdb to 2018 to 2021). Receptors were amplified or captured by the immunoSEQ multiplex PCR assay. Sourced from immuneACCESS, this table was stored by TCRdb with only in-frame sequences that have V and J called. A share of the clones is absent; for the studies checked, an unresolved V gene accounts for under half, and the remainder has no known explanation. Recorded for this sample are about 310,000 clones; approximately 81% of them occurred a single time. The ten most abundant clones make up over 1.5% of the sample. The sample was PBMCs or T cells enriched from blood (not recorded which). The receptors were sampled from a woman in her thirties who had been exposed to COVID-19.

This sequence joins TRBV19 and TRBJ2-5; D ambiguous. Germline CDR1 is LNHDA and CDR2 is SQIVND (reference sequence). Between the trimmed V and J ends, which lost 8 bases and 14 bases, there was a span of 21 bases. The CDR3 totals 12 residues. The CDR3 spells CASSSMGAESYF. The DNA for the CDR3 is TGTGCCAGTTCATCCATGGGCGCAGAGAGTTACTTC.

This clone was counted at least ten times. The chain combines TRBV6-2 or TRBV6-3 with TRBJ1-3, with 8 bases matching TRBD1. This CDR3 contains 15 residues. The germline V gene has CDR1 MNHEY and CDR2 SVGEGT. V lost 2 bases and J lost 4; bases outside the gene matches: 4. CDR3: CASSYDGTGGNTIYF. The CDR3 bases are TGTGCCAGCAGTTACGACGGGACAGGCGGAAACACCATATATTTT.

This clone showed up just once. The rearrangement links TRBV5-6 to TRBJ2-7, with TRBD1 matching 11 bases. CDR3 length equals 14 residues. Losses at the gene ends were 3 bases for V and 7 bases for J; bases not matched to a gene: 6. Germline CDR1 reads SGHDT; CDR2 reads YYEEEE. For the CDR3, the DNA is TGTGCCAGCAGCTCCGGACAGGGGGCGCATGAGCAGTACTTC. Its translation: CASSSGQGAHEQYF.

Comments on this clone: Different DNA sequences within this sample yield the same CDR3. V and J are TRBV12-3 or TRBV12-4 and TRBJ1-2, with TRBD1 matching over 7 bases. V was clipped by 6 bases and J by 5 bases; unmatched bases: 3. This CDR3 is 12 amino acids long. Here the CDR3 DNA reads TGTGCCAGCAGCCTGACAGGGTATGGCTACACCTTC. Translating gives CASSLTGYGYTF.

V is TRBV5-1 and J is TRBJ2-1, with a weak D call TRBD2 (6 bases). The CDR3 length is 16 residues. V gave up 7 bases and J gave up 4 bases, with 21 bases separating them. Per the germline V gene, CDR1 is SGHRS and CDR2 is YFSETQ. The CDR3 spells CASQLTTGESYNEQFF. For the CDR3, the DNA is TGCGCCAGCCAACTCACAACGGGAGAATCTTACAATGAGCAGTTCTTC.

The chain has TRBV11-2 and TRBJ1-2; the D is unclear. The V gene's germline CDR1 is SGHAT and CDR2 FQNNGV. The germline V and J ends were trimmed by 5 bases and 2 bases, with 12 bases remaining between them. The CDR3 runs 14 residues. This chain's CDR3 is CASSLPGGNYGYTF. CDR3 DNA: TGTGCCAGCAGCCTACCTGGCGGGAACTATGGCTACACCTTC.

The genes are TRBV19 and TRBJ2-1; TRBD1 is a possible D gene (6 bases). The germline gives CDR1 LNHDA, CDR2 SQIVND (reference sequence). V lost 4 bases to trimming and J lost 1 base, with 17 bases between them. The CDR3 loop spans 17 amino acids. CDR3 bases: TGTGCCAGTAGTAGATACTTCTCAGGGGCGTCCTACAATGAGCAGTTCTTC. This translates into CASSRYFSGASYNEQFF.

The chain carries TRBV28 and TRBJ1-1; D possibly corresponds to TRBD1 (6 bases). The CDR3 covers 15 residues. The germline CDR1 and CDR2 sequences are MDHEN and SYDVKM. V dropped 5 bases and J dropped 1 base, with 14 bases sitting between them. This CDR3 is CASSARQVGNTEAFF. CDR3 nucleotides: TGTGCCAGCAGTGCAAGACAGGTAGGGAACACTGAAGCTTTCTTT. Variable domain in full (rest from reference TRBV28 and TRBJ1-1): DVKVTQSSRYLVKRTGEKVFLECVQDMDHENMFWYRQDPGLGLRLIYFSYDVKMKEKGDIPEGYSVSREKKERFSLILESASTNQTSMYLCASSARQVGNTEAFFGQGTRLTVV.